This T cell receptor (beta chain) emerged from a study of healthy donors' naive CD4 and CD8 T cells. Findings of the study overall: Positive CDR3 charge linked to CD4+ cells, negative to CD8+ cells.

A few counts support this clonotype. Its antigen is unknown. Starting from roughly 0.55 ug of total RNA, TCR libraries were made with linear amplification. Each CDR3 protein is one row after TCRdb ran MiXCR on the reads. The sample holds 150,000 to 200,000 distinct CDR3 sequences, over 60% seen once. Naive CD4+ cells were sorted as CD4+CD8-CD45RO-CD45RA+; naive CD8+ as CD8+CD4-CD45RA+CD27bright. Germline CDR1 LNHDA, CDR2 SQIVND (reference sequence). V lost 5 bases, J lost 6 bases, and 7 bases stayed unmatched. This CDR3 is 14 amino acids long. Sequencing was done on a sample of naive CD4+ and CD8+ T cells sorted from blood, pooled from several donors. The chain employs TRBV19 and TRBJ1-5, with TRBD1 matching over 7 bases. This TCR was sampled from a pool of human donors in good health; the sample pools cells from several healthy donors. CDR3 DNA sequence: TGTGCCAGTAGTGTCACAGGGGCCGGTCAGCCCCAGCATTTT. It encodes CASSVTGAGQPQHF.